One and the same sample provided the 18 T cell receptor beta chains below, sequenced in a study of PD-L1 blockade in urothelial cancer. Profiling relied on immunoSEQ multiplex PCR, and the TCRdb table lists in-frame clones only, not all of them. The data show roughly 63,000 clones, about 86% seen once. Time point indicated: pretreatment peripheral blood. The source material was PBMCs, sampled around atezolizumab (anti-PD-L1) treatment. All receptors derive from a man aged 70 or older with urothelial cancer.

The chain links TRBV6-5 to TRBJ1-1; no firm D call. The V end was cut by 5 bases, the J end by 3 bases, with 4 bases between. The V gene's germline CDR1 is MNHEY and CDR2 SVGAGI. The CDR3 length is 11 residues. CDR3 in DNA: TGTGCCAGCAGTCGTGACACTGAAGCTTTCTTT. This codes for CASSRDTEAFF.

This clone came up a few times. The chain links TRBV5-1 to TRBJ2-3, with D possibly matching TRBD2 (6 bases). CDR1 is SGHRS, CDR2 YFSETQ, per germline. The CDR3 extends over 13 amino acids. Between the trimmed V and J ends, which lost 2 bases and 6 bases, there was a span of 10 bases. The CDR3 spells CASSLSGPDTQYF. CDR3 DNA: TGCGCCAGCAGCTTAAGCGGGCCGGATACGCAGTATTTT.

The chain is built from TRBV4-1 and TRBJ2-7, with TRBD2 identical over 9 bases. CDR1 MGHRA and CDR2 YSYEKL come from the germline V gene. The CDR3 totals 16 residues. V trimming: 0 bases; J trimming: 11 bases; junction bases outside the gene matches: 14. CDR3 sequence (DNA): TGCGCCAGCAGCCAAGATGGGGGACTAGCAGTGCAGGTGAAGTACTTC. This encodes CASSQDGGLAVQVKYF.

The J gene is TRBJ2-7, the V gene TRBV19; TRBD1 aligns across 9 bases. Looked up from germline, CDR1 is LNHDA and CDR2 is SQIVND (reference sequence). The CDR3 has 15 amino acids. After removal of 4 bases from V and 3 bases from J, the junction contained 7 bases not matched to a gene. The CDR3 protein is CASSKGQGYGYEQYF. CDR3 nucleotide sequence: TGTGCCAGTAGTAAAGGACAGGGGTATGGCTACGAGCAGTACTTC.

The chain combines TRBV5-6 with TRBJ1-3, with 8 bases that match TRBD1. This CDR3 has 17 amino acids. With V trimmed by 0 bases and J by 3 bases, 8 bases remained unmatched. Germline CDR1 SGHDT, CDR2 YYEEEE. CDR3 residues: CASSLGPTGARGNTIYF. The CDR3 region has the DNA TGTGCCAGCAGCTTGGGCCCGACAGGGGCCCGTGGAAACACCATATATTTT.

The V and J genes are TRBV18 and TRBJ1-1; 10 nucleotides line up with TRBD1. Germline assignment: CDR1 KGHSH and CDR2 LQKENI. V trimming: 6 bases; J trimming: 1 base; junction bases outside the gene matches: 11. This CDR3 has 17 amino acids. Written as DNA, the CDR3 is TGTGCCAGCTCCTGGCGGGGACAGGGGTGGGCGAACACTGAAGCTTTCTTT. Its translation: CASSWRGQGWANTEAFF. The full variable domain, with the rest looked up from reference TRBV18 and TRBJ1-1, is NAGVMQNPRHLVRRRGQEARLRCSPMKGHSHVYWYRQLPEEGLKFMVYLQKENIIDESGMPKERFSAEFPKEGPSILRIQQVVRGDSAAYFCASSWRGQGWANTEAFFGQGTRLTVV.

This clone has only one observation. This chain connects TRBV7-2 to TRBJ2-7, with 10 bases matching TRBD1. The CDR3 has 15 amino acids. The V segment lost 6 bases and the J segment 5 bases; nucleotides outside the gene matches: 10. Per the germline V gene, CDR1 is SGHTA and CDR2 is FQGNSA. The CDR3 spells CASRPPGQGQDEQYF. CDR3 bases: TGTGCCAGCAGACCGCCGGGACAGGGGCAGGACGAGCAGTACTTC.

The rearrangement joins TRBV30 to TRBJ2-7, with 8 bases lining up with TRBD1. The V gene end was trimmed by 1 base and the J gene end by 0 bases; junction bases not matched to a gene: 8. Germline CDR1 is GTSNPN and CDR2 is SVGIG (reference sequence). The CDR3 covers 16 residues. The CDR3 nucleotides read TGTGCCTGGAGTGGAAAACAGGGGGGCTACTCCTACGAGCAGTACTTC. Amino acid sequence: CAWSGKQGGYSYEQYF.

Here the CDR3 reads CASSLSRGEAFF. DNA of the CDR3: TGTGCCAGCAGCTTGAGCAGGGGTGAAGCTTTCTTT. The chain links TRBV5-4 to TRBJ1-1, with TRBD1 as a possible D gene (6 bases). The CDR3 loop spans 12 amino acids. Looked up from germline, CDR1 is SGHNT and CDR2 is YYREEE (reference sequence). V lost 1 base and J lost 7, with 8 bases in between.

This chain links TRBV6-1 with TRBJ2-1, with a tentative D call TRBD2 (5 bases). The germline gives CDR1 MNHNS, CDR2 SASEGT. The CDR3 spans 14 residues. Trimming took 9 bases from V and 5 from J, leaving 17 bases between them. The CDR3: CASIRETLNNEQFF. For the CDR3, the DNA is TGTGCCAGTATCCGGGAAACCCTGAACAATGAGCAGTTCTTC.

The V call is TRBV10-2, the J call TRBJ2-5; possible D gene TRBD1, 6 bases. Germline CDR1 is WSHSY and CDR2 is SAAADI. This CDR3 spans 12 amino acids. V gave up 8 bases and J gave up 3 bases, with 10 bases separating them. CDR3 in DNA: TGCGCCAGCCAAAACAGGGAAGAGACCCAGTACTTC. This codes for CASQNREETQYF.

The chain carries TRBV7-8 and TRBJ2-2, with 9 bases lining up with TRBD1. This CDR3 is built from 15 residues. Germline V gene lookup returns CDR1 SGHVS and CDR2 FQNEAQ. Trimming at V came to 5 bases and at J to 7 bases, leaving 8 bases not matched to a gene. The CDR3, as DNA: TGTGCCAGCAGCGACGGGACAGGGTGGATCGGGGAGCTGTTTTTT. It is translated as CASSDGTGWIGELFF.

The chain links TRBV5-6 to TRBJ1-4; D gene ambiguous. V was pared by 4 bases and J by 5 bases, with 15 bases between. This CDR3 has 15 amino acids. CDR1 and CDR2 (germline): SGHDT, YYEEEE. CDR3 sequence (DNA): TGTGCCAGCAGCCCGGGGTGGGGAGAAAATGAAAAACTGTTTTTT. It specifies CASSPGWGENEKLFF.

Written as DNA, the CDR3 is TGTGCCAGCGATCCGACAGGGGGGATCCACGAGCAGTACTTC. As protein: CASDPTGGIHEQYF. The chain joins TRBV2 to TRBJ2-7; 9 bases align to TRBD1. Germline values: CDR1 SNHLY, CDR2 FYNNEI. This CDR3 spans 14 amino acids. Trimming at V came to 8 bases and at J to 5 bases, leaving 10 bases not matched to a gene.

The J gene is TRBJ1-1, the V gene TRBV7-9, with D possibly being TRBD1 (6 bases). Germline V lookup: CDR1 SEHNR, CDR2 FQNEAQ (reference sequence). The germline V and J ends were trimmed by 1 base and 5 bases, with 14 bases remaining between them. This CDR3 has 15 amino acids. CDR3 DNA sequence: TGTGCCAGCAGCTTAGGAAGGGCAAGGGGGACTGAAGCTTTCTTT. The encoded protein is CASSLGRARGTEAFF.

The rearrangement joins TRBV6-5 to TRBJ2-1; 10 nucleotides line up with TRBD2. V lost 10 bases, J lost 6 bases, and 6 bases stayed unmatched. This CDR3 spans 13 amino acids. CDR1 and CDR2 from the germline V gene are MNHEY and SVGAGI. CDR3 sequence: CATKREGLNEQFF. The CDR3, as DNA: TGTGCCACCAAGCGGGAGGGCCTCAATGAGCAGTTCTTC.

This chain joins TRBV6-5 and TRBJ1-2; 7 bases are shared with TRBD1. The CDR3 loop spans 14 amino acids. Germline V lookup: CDR1 MNHEY, CDR2 SVGAGI. The ends lost 8 bases at V and 5 bases at J; junction bases unmatched: 11. The CDR3 sequence: CASGDWDSEYGYTF. CDR3 in DNA: TGTGCCAGCGGCGATTGGGACAGCGAGTATGGCTACACCTTC.

The chain couples TRBV30 to TRBJ2-1, with TRBD1 matching over 9 bases. Germline V lookup: CDR1 GTSNPN, CDR2 SVGIG (reference sequence). V shed 1 base and J 5 bases; nucleotides not matched to a gene: 3. This CDR3 contains 14 residues. CDR3 amino acids: CAWSADRGNNEQFF. Here the CDR3 DNA reads TGTGCCTGGAGTGCGGACAGGGGCAACAATGAGCAGTTCTTC.